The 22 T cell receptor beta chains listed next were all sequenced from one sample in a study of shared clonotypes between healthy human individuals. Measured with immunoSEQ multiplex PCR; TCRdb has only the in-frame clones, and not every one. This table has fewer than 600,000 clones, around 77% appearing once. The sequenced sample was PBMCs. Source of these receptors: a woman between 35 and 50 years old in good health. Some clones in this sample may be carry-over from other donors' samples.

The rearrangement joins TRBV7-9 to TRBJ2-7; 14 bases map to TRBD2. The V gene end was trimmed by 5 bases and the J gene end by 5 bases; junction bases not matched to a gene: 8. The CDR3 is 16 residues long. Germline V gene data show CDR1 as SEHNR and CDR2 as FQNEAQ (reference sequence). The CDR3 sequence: CASSAGTSGSLDEQYF. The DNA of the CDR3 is TGTGCCAGCAGCGCTGGGACTAGCGGGAGCTTGGACGAGCAGTACTTC.

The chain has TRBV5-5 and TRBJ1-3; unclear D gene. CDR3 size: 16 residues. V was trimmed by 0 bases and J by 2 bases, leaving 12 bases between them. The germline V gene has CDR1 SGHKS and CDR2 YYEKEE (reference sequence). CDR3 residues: CASSLGHPGPGNTIYF. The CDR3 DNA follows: TGTGCCAGCAGCTTGGGACACCCGGGCCCTGGAAACACCATATATTTT.

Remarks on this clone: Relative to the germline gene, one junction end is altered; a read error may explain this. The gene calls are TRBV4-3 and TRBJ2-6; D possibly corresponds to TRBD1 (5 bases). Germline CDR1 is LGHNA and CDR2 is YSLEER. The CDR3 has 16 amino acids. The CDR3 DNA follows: TGCGCCAGCAGCCAAGAAGTCGGCCCTGGGGCCAACGTACTGACTTTC. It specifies CASSQEVGPGANVLTF.

CDR3 in amino acids: CASSLAGDRGTPEYF. The DNA for the CDR3 is TGTGCCAGCAGCTTGGCCGGGGACAGGGGGACGCCTGAGTACTTC. The chain combines TRBV5-4 with TRBJ2-7; 11 positions match TRBD1. J was trimmed by 11 bases and V by 0 bases; bases with no gene match: 10. Germline loops: CDR1 SGHNT, CDR2 YYREEE (reference sequence). The CDR3 has 15 residues.

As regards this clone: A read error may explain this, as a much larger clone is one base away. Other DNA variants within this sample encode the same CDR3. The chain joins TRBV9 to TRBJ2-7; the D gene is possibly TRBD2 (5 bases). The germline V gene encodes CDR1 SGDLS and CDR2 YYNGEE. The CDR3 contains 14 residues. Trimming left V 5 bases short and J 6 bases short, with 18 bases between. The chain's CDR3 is CASSPLSWESEQYF. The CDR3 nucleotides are TGTGCCAGCAGTCCCCTGAGTTGGGAGAGCGAGCAGTACTTC.

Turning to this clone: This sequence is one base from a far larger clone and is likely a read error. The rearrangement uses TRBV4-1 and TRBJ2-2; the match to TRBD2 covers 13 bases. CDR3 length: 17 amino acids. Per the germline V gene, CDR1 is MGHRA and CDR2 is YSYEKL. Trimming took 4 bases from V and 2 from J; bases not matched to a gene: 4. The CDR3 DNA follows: TGCGCCAGCAGCCGGACTAGCGGGAGAGGTAACACCGGGGAGCTGTTTTTT. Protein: CASSRTSGRGNTGELFF.

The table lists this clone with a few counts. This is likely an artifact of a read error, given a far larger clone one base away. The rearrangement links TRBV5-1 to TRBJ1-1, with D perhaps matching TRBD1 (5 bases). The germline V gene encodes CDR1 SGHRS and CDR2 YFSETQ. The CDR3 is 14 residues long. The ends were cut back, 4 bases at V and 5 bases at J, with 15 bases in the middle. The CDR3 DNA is TGCGCCAGCAGCCCGACAGTCGGGTGTACTGAAGCTTTCTTT. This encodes CASSPTVGCTEAFF.

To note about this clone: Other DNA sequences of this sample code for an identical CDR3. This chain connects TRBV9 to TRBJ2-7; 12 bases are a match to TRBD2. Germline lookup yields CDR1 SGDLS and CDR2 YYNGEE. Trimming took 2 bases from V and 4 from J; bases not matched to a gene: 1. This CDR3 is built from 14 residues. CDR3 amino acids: CASSVTSGSYEQYF. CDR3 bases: TGTGCCAGCAGCGTGACTAGCGGGAGTTACGAGCAGTACTTC.

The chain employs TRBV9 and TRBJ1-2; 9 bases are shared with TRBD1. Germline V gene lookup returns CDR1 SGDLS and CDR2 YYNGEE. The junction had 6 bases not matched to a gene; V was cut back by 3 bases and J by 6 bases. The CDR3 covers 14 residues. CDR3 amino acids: CASSAGQGTDGYTF. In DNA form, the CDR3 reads TGTGCCAGCAGCGCGGGACAGGGCACCGATGGCTACACCTTC. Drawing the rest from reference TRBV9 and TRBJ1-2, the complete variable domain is DSGVTQTPKHLITATGQRVTLRCSPRSGDLSVYWYQQSLDQGLQFLIQYYNGEERAKGNILERFSAQQFPDLHSELNLSSLELGDSALYFCASSAGQGTDGYTFGSGTRLTVV.

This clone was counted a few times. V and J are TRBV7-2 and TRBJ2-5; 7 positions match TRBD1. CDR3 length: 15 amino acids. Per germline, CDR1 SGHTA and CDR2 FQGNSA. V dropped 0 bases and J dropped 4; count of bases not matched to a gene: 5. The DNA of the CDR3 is TGTGCCAGCAGCTTAGCGGACGACAGGGCAGAGACCCAGTACTTC. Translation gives CASSLADDRAETQYF.

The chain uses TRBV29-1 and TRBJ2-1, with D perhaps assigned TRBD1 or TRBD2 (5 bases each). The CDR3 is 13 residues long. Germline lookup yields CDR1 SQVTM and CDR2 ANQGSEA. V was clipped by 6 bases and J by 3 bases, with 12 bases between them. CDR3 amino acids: CSVPGTFYNEQFF. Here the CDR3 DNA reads TGCAGCGTCCCTGGGACCTTCTACAATGAGCAGTTCTTC.

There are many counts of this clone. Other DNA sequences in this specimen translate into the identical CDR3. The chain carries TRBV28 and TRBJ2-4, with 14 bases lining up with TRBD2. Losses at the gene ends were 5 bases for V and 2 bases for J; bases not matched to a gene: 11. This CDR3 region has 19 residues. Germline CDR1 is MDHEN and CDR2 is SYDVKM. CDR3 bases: TGTGCCAGCAGTCCGGGACTAGCGGGAGATGGTTGGACCAAAAACATTCAGTACTTC. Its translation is CASSPGLAGDGWTKNIQYF.

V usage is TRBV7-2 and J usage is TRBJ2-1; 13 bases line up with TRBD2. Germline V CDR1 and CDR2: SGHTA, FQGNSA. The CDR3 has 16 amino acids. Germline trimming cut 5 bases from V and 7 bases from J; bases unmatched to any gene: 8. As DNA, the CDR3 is TGTGCCAGCAGCACCCGGACTAGCGGGAGCTTTAATGAGCAGTTCTTC. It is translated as CASSTRTSGSFNEQFF.

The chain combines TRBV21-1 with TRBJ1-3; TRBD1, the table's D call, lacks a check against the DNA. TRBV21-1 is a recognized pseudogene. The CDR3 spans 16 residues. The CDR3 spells CASSKKQQGAGNTIYF. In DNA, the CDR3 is TGTGCCAGCAGCAAAAAACAACAGGGTGCCGGAAACACCATATATTTT.

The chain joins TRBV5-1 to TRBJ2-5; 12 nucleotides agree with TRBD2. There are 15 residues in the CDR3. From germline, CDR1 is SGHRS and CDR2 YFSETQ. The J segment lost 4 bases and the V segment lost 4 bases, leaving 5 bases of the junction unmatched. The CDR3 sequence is CASSQTSGRPETQYF. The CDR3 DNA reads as TGCGCCAGCAGCCAAACTAGCGGGAGGCCAGAGACCCAGTACTTC. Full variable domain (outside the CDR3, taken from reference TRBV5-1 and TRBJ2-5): KAGVTQTPRYLIKTRGQQVTLSCSPISGHRSVSWYQQTPGQGLQFLFEYFSETQRNKGNFPGRFSGRQFSNSRSEMNVSTLELGDSALYLCASSQTSGRPETQYFGPGTRLLVL.

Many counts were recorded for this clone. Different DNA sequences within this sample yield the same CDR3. DNA for the CDR3: TGCGCCAGCAGCTCTGGACTAGCGGGATACAATGAGCAGTTCTTC. Translating it yields CASSSGLAGYNEQFF. V gene TRBV5-1 combines with J gene TRBJ2-1, with 12 bases matching TRBD2. CDR1 and CDR2 from the germline V gene are SGHRS and YFSETQ. The CDR3 consists of 15 residues. The V gene end was trimmed by 3 bases and the J gene end by 4 bases; junction bases not matched to a gene: 2.

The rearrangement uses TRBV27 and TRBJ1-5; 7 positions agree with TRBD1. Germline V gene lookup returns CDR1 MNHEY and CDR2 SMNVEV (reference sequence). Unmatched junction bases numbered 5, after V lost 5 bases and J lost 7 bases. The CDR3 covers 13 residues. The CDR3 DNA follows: TGTGCCAGCAGTACTAACAGGGGACAGCCCCAGCATTTT. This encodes CASSTNRGQPQHF.

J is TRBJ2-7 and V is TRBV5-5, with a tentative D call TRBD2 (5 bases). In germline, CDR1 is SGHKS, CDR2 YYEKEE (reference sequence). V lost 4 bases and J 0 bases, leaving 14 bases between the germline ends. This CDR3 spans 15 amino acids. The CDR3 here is CASSPEWTSSYEQYF. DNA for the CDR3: TGTGCCAGCAGCCCTGAGTGGACTTCCTCCTACGAGCAGTACTTC.

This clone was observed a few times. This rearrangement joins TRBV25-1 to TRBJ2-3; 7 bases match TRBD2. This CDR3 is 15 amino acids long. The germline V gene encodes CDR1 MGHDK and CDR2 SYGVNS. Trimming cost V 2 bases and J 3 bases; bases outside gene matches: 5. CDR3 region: CASSEGAGETDTQYF. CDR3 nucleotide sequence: TGTGCCAGCAGTGAAGGGGCGGGAGAAACAGATACGCAGTATTTT.

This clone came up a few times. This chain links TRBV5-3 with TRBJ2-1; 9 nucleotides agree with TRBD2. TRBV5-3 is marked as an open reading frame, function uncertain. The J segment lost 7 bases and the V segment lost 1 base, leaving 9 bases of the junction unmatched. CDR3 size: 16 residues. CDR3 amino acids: CARSLSKREEGNEQFF. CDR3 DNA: TGTGCCAGAAGCTTGTCTAAGCGGGAGGAGGGGAATGAGCAGTTCTTC.

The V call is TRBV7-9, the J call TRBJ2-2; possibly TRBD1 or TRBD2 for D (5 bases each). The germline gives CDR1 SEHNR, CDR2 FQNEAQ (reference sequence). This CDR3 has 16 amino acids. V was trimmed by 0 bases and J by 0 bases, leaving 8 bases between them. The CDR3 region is CASSLAQGANTGELFF. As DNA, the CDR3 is TGTGCCAGCAGCTTAGCCCAGGGAGCGAACACCGGGGAGCTGTTTTTT.

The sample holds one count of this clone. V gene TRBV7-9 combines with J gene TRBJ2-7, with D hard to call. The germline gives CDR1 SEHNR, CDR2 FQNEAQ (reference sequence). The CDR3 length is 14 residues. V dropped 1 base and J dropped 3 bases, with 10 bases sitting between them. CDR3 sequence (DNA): TGTGCCAGCAGCTTAGTTGACACTCACTACGAGCAGTACTTC. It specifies CASSLVDTHYEQYF.